This TCR beta chain is from a study of shared clonotypes between healthy human individuals. Profiling relied on immunoSEQ multiplex PCR, and the TCRdb table lists in-frame clones only, not all of them. Of more than 2,000,000 clones detected, roughly 92% appear once; the ten largest clones hold 0.14%. V was clipped by 3 bases and J by 1 base, with 5 bases between them. Germline CDR1 is SGDLS and CDR2 is YYNGEE. The CDR3 spans 13 residues. The sample was naive CD4+ T cells sorted from blood. As to subset: CD45RA+ positively selected. This chain links TRBV9 with TRBJ2-1; D may be TRBD2 (5 bases). This receptor was identified in a man aged 18 to 35 in good health. The CDR3 loop reads CASSGRSYNEQFF. The CDR3 DNA reads TGTGCCAGCAGCGGGAGGTCCTACAATGAGCAGTTCTTC.